What follows are 21 T cell receptor beta chains derived from one specimen sequenced in a study of T cell responses to AZD1222 COVID-19 vaccine. Clones were read by immunoSEQ multiplex PCR, and TCRdb kept only the in-frame ones, dropping some. The data hold roughly 120,000 clones, with around 90% observed a single time. The sample was peripheral blood, taken on day 0 of AZD1222 vaccination. The receptor set was obtained from an adult in good health.

The rearrangement links TRBV19 to TRBJ2-1, with no clear D. V lost 4 bases and J 5 bases, leaving 9 bases between the germline ends. Per germline, CDR1 LNHDA and CDR2 SQIVND (reference sequence). The CDR3 sequence is 13 residues long. In DNA, the CDR3 is TGTGCCAGTAGTAGTCGCGCCAACAATGAGCAGTTCTTC. It codes for CASSSRANNEQFF.

V gene TRBV6-5 combines with J gene TRBJ1-5, with D perhaps TRBD1 (6 bases). The length of the CDR3 is 15 residues. CDR1 is MNHEY, CDR2 SVGAGI, per germline. V lost 10 bases and J 5 bases, leaving 21 bases between the germline ends. CDR3 residues: CAIKLQGVLDQPQHF. The CDR3 bases are TGTGCCATCAAGCTACAGGGCGTTTTGGATCAGCCCCAGCATTTT.

The J gene is TRBJ1-4, the V gene TRBV2, with D possibly matching TRBD1 (5 bases). The CDR3 runs to 14 residues. V was shortened by 8 bases and J by 4 bases, with 14 bases between the two germline ends. The germline CDR1 and CDR2 sequences are SNHLY and FYNNEI. The CDR3 is CASGPGRSNEKLFF. In DNA form, the CDR3 reads TGTGCCAGCGGGCCGGGACGGAGTAATGAAAAACTGTTTTTT.

This clone is a singleton in its sample. The chain recombines TRBV10-3 with TRBJ2-2; the match to TRBD2 covers 8 bases. CDR1 is ENHRY and CDR2 is SYGVKD in the germline V gene. The CDR3 has 17 residues. J was trimmed by 1 base and V by 2 bases; bases with no gene match: 6. The CDR3 sequence: CAISELPTSGNTGELFF. The CDR3 coding sequence is TGTGCCATCAGTGAGCTCCCTACTAGCGGGAACACCGGGGAGCTGTTTTTT.

Only a few counts were recorded for this clone. This chain joins TRBV5-1 and TRBJ1-1; 7 bases map to TRBD1. CDR3 length: 15 amino acids. Unmatched junction bases numbered 6, after V lost 4 bases and J lost 0 bases. Germline V gene data show CDR1 as SGHRS and CDR2 as YFSETQ. As DNA, the CDR3 is TGCGCCAGCAGCCCGACCACAGGGGTGAACACTGAAGCTTTCTTT. Translation gives CASSPTTGVNTEAFF.

V is TRBV19 and J is TRBJ1-2; D is uncertain. Trimming shortened V by 8 bases and J by 4 bases, and 11 bases separated the two germline ends. This CDR3 is 12 amino acids long. The V gene's germline CDR1 is LNHDA and CDR2 SQIVND (reference sequence). In DNA, the CDR3 is TGTGCCAGTCGGGCCGGAAGCTATGGCTACACCTTC. Translation: CASRAGSYGYTF.

The rearrangement uses TRBV19 and TRBJ2-7; 7 nucleotides align to TRBD1. Losses at the gene ends were 5 bases for V and 2 bases for J; bases not matched to a gene: 21. The CDR3 length is 19 residues. Germline assignment: CDR1 LNHDA and CDR2 SQIVND (reference sequence). This CDR3 is CASSHFAGGRKNSPYEQYF. The CDR3, as DNA: TGTGCCAGTAGTCACTTTGCAGGGGGAAGGAAAAACTCCCCCTACGAGCAGTACTTC.

The V and J genes are TRBV5-5 and TRBJ1-1, with D maybe TRBD1 (6 bases). The germline V gene encodes CDR1 SGHKS and CDR2 YYEKEE (reference sequence). The CDR3 runs to 17 residues. V gave up 0 bases and J gave up 0 bases, with 15 bases separating them. CDR3 sequence reads: CASSLGQGIRMNTEAFF. Here the CDR3 DNA reads TGTGCCAGCAGCTTGGGTCAGGGGATTAGGATGAACACTGAAGCTTTCTTT.

The genes are TRBV5-1 and TRBJ1-5; D is perhaps TRBD1 (5 bases). V was pared by 4 bases and J by 0 bases, with 11 bases between. This CDR3 spans 15 amino acids. The germline V gene encodes CDR1 SGHRS and CDR2 YFSETQ. CDR3 nucleotides: TGCGCCAGCAGCCGGACATCGGATAGCAATCAGCCCCAGCATTTT. The encoded protein is CASSRTSDSNQPQHF.

The gene calls are TRBV4-2 and TRBJ2-5; no clear D. Germline V gene sequence: CDR1 LGHNA, CDR2 YNFKEQ. The V end lost 3 bases, the J end lost 5 bases, and 19 bases lay between the germline ends. The CDR3 sequence is 16 residues long. The CDR3 here is CASSQRLGDASETQYF. DNA for the CDR3: TGTGCCAGCAGCCAGCGCCTCGGCGACGCTTCGGAGACCCAGTACTTC.

The rearrangement uses TRBV2 and TRBJ1-2; D call uncertain. The CDR3 contains 14 residues. Trimming pared 6 bases from V and 4 bases from J, leaving 15 bases between. The germline V gene encodes CDR1 SNHLY and CDR2 FYNNEI. Written as DNA, the CDR3 is TGTGCCAGCAGCATGGGAACCCTTGCCTATGGCTACACCTTC. Encoded protein: CASSMGTLAYGYTF.

V and J are TRBV3-1 (or the pseudogene TRBV3-2) and TRBJ1-3, with 9 bases that match TRBD1. The V gene's germline CDR1 is LGHDT and CDR2 YNNKEL (reference sequence). The CDR3 sequence is 16 residues long. V lost 0 bases, J lost 3 bases, and 3 bases stayed unmatched. The CDR3 here is CASSQEGTGFGNTIYF. Here the CDR3 DNA reads TGTGCCAGCAGCCAAGAAGGGACAGGGTTTGGAAACACCATATATTTT.

This clone was detected only a few times. V usage is TRBV6-5 and J usage is TRBJ1-6; no clear D gene. Trimming took 6 bases from V and 5 from J, leaving 11 bases between them. Germline CDR1 reads MNHEY; CDR2 reads SVGAGI. The CDR3 totals 14 residues. The CDR3 loop reads CASSPTYDNSPLHF. The CDR3 region has the DNA TGTGCCAGCAGCCCGACATATGATAATTCACCCCTCCACTTT.

This clone was seen only once. V usage is TRBV7-8 and J usage is TRBJ2-2; tentatively, D is TRBD2 (6 bases). CDR1 SGHVS and CDR2 FQNEAQ come from the germline V gene. This CDR3 is built from 14 residues. V lost 7 bases, J lost 3 bases, and 12 bases lay in between. CDR3: CASTTSSDTGELFF. The CDR3 DNA reads TGTGCCAGCACGACTAGTTCGGACACCGGGGAGCTGTTTTTT.

The chain employs TRBV5-1 and TRBJ2-5; TRBD1 matches at 7 bases. The CDR3 length is 13 residues. The ends lost 8 bases at V and 0 bases at J; junction bases unmatched: 4. Germline loops: CDR1 SGHRS, CDR2 YFSETQ. The CDR3: CASATGDQETQYF. Here the CDR3 DNA reads TGCGCCAGTGCTACAGGGGACCAAGAGACCCAGTACTTC.

J is TRBJ2-2 and V is TRBV7-9; D is undetermined. V gave up 3 bases and J gave up 5 bases, with 7 bases separating them. The CDR3 extends over 13 amino acids. Germline values: CDR1 SEHNR, CDR2 FQNEAQ (reference sequence). The chain's CDR3 is CASSFSDTGELFF. The CDR3 region has the DNA TGTGCCAGCAGCTTTTCAGATACCGGGGAGCTGTTTTTT.

Here the CDR3 reads CASSFSGTASGGEQYF. The CDR3 nucleotides read TGTGCCAGCAGCTTTTCCGGGACAGCCTCCGGGGGGGAGCAGTACTTC. The J gene is TRBJ2-7, the V gene TRBV7-9; perhaps D is TRBD1 or TRBD2 (7 bases each). Between the trimmed V and J ends, which lost 3 bases and 7 bases, there was a span of 22 bases. Germline CDR1 is SEHNR and CDR2 is FQNEAQ (reference sequence). CDR3 size: 16 residues.

The chain joins TRBV7-2 to TRBJ2-5; 8 bases are shared with TRBD2. CDR3 size: 14 residues. V was pared by 5 bases and J by 5 bases, with 7 bases of the junction left unmatched. In germline, CDR1 is SGHTA, CDR2 FQGNSA. The CDR3 region is CASSRSGGAETQYF. DNA for the CDR3: TGTGCCAGCAGCCGGAGCGGGGGCGCGGAGACCCAGTACTTC.

This chain connects TRBV6-5 to TRBJ2-1, with TRBD2 matching over 8 bases. V trimming: 7 bases; J trimming: 3 bases; junction bases outside the gene matches: 8. The CDR3 runs to 15 residues. Germline V gives CDR1 MNHEY, CDR2 SVGAGI. The CDR3 sequence: CASKLGTSRYNEQFF. The DNA of the CDR3 is TGTGCCAGCAAACTAGGGACTAGTCGCTACAATGAGCAGTTCTTC.

V usage is TRBV7-9 and J usage is TRBJ1-2; 9 bases fit TRBD1. The germline V gene encodes CDR1 SEHNR and CDR2 FQNEAQ (reference sequence). This CDR3 is 14 amino acids long. The V gene end was trimmed by 0 bases and the J gene end by 7 bases; junction bases not matched to a gene: 3. CDR3 region: CASSLAGQGRGYTF. CDR3 bases: TGTGCCAGCAGCTTAGCGGGACAGGGTCGTGGCTACACCTTC.

The CDR3 DNA reads as TGTGCCAGTACTTACGGGGGACAGGGATATGAAAAACTGTTTTTT. It specifies CASTYGGQGYEKLFF. V usage is TRBV19 and J usage is TRBJ1-4; 9 bases are shared with TRBD1. The CDR3 consists of 15 residues. CDR1 and CDR2 from the germline V gene are LNHDA and SQIVND (reference sequence). The V segment lost 7 bases and the J segment 6 bases; nucleotides outside the gene matches: 9.